This TCR beta chain was observed in a study of T cell repertoires in ileal Crohn's disease. Study details: Around 40% were active smokers at surgery; median disease duration was approximately 8.5 years. Study-level points and caveats: Mucosal expansions were suggested to be mainly CD8 T cells. Active smokers at surgery had more clonal expansions than non-smokers. Endoscopic recurrence occurred in every patient whose clonality exceeded 26.8%.

Worth noting for this clone: Its antigen is currently unknown.

Germline V lookup: CDR1 SGHTS, CDR2 YDEGEE. The germline V and J ends were trimmed by 4 bases and 6 bases, with 15 bases remaining between them. The CDR3 has 14 residues. Sequencing was performed with immunoSEQ multiplex PCR; in TCRdb, only in-frame clones are kept and a portion is missing. Here the sample spans about 15,000 clones, roughly 80% being singletons. This TCR derives from an adult with Crohn's disease. The sample taken for sequencing was ileal tissue. This chain joins TRBV5-8 and TRBJ2-3; a weak D match, TRBD2 (6 bases). CDR3 region: CASSPGRGGDTQYF. CDR3 sequence (DNA): TGTGCCAGCAGCCCCGGTCGTGGGGGGGATACGCAGTATTTT.